The following is a TCR beta chain sequence with its context. The target of this receptor is not known. One base away there is no much larger clone; base qualities are not given. The immunoSEQ Assay, a bias-controlled multiplex PCR, was used to amplify TCRbeta CDR3 regions from genomic DNA. On the study's bioinformatics: The number of nucleated cells in each sample was estimated from the amplification of reference gene primers within the assay. Sequence reads were collapsed and filtered to measure the absolute abundance of every unique TCRbeta CDR3 rearrangement. Productive Simpson clonality was computed per sample as the square root of Simpson's diversity index over productive rearrangements. In its TCRdb copy, this immuneACCESS table keeps in-frame sequences only and misses some clones. Where compared with another copy, unresolved V genes explain less than half of these, and the others have no known cause. The DNA was the basis for D and trimming; V, J and clone size are from that table. A total of around 180,000 clones appear in this sample, approximately 73% of them only once. 17% of the sample belongs to the ten largest clones.

The sample comes from a study of blood T cell repertoires in COVID-19 (dated by TCRdb to 2018 to 2021). Broadly, across the study: Collaborator samples came from the United States, Italy and Spain and covered acute and convalescent phases of COVID-19. The prospective study material was composed of cDNA or gDNA derived from T cells, B-cell-depleted T cells, or PBMCs. The dataset comprised deeply sampled blood TCRbeta repertoires from subjects exposed to, actively infected with, or recovered from COVID-19. The repertoires were released in a freely available public database intended as a resource for research on the immune response to SARS-CoV-2. Samples came from the ongoing ImmuneRACE study (first 160 participants) plus 1,254 subjects from 6 global collaborators. Nearly every sample came with metadata listing a de-identified subject ID, COVID-19 status, age in years and sex. Where available, HLA class I and class II types were obtained from metadata supplied by the sample provider rather than from assay-based typing. What the work shows at the level of the full study, not this receptor alone: The amount of clinical and demographic metadata varied by source and participant and was provided uncurated.

Participants in the prospective study were enrolled through a virtual design, were aged roughly 18 to 95 years, and lived in about two dozen United States geographic areas. Cohort assignment in the prospective study relied on participant-reported clinical history from a screening survey and a study questionnaire. In the prospective study, mobile phlebotomists collected whole blood, serum and a nasopharyngeal or oropharyngeal swab from each participant. Additional blood draws and questionnaires over a 2-month period could optionally be provided by prospective study participants. Blood samples from the prospective study were shipped frozen or at room temperature prior to DNA extraction. This TCR was sampled from a woman in her 50s with acute COVID-19. The specimen was PBMCs or T cells enriched from blood (not recorded which).

The CDR3 protein sequence reads: CASSPRGQADQPQHF. The bases are TGTGCCAGCTCACCCCGTGGACAGGCCGATCAGCCCCAGCATTTT. The chain joins TRBV18 to TRBJ1-5; 7 of the junction bases match TRBD1. Looking up the germline V gene yields CDR1 KGHSH and CDR2 LQKENI. The CDR3 measures 15 amino acids from cysteine to phenylalanine. This entry keeps only the CDR3 DNA: 45 bases, framed from base 1. V lost 3 bases and J lost 5 bases, and the count of bases not matched to a germline gene is 7.